The clone carrying this TCR beta chain showed up just once. This CDR3 has 15 amino acids. Trimming at V came to 3 bases and at J to 4 bases, leaving 8 bases not matched to a gene. Germline CDR1 and CDR2: SQVTM and ANQGSEA. This sample was included in a study of OX40 agonist ivuxolimab in advanced cancers. TCRdb's table, derived via immunoSEQ multiplex PCR, lists solely in-frame clones and lacks some. The sample comprises some 57,000 clones, 82% of which are singletons, and less than 0.55% rests with the top ten. This TCR was sampled from an adult with an advanced solid tumor such as melanoma, head and neck, liver or kidney cancer. The sample was CD4+ or CD8+ T cells sorted from blood, taken in a trial of the OX40 agonist ivuxolimab. The V call is TRBV29-1, the J call TRBJ2-1; TRBD2 aligns across 8 bases. The CDR3 coding sequence is TGCAGCGTTGAGCCACTAGCGGAGACTTACAATGAGCAGTTCTTC. Its translation is CSVEPLAETYNEQFF.